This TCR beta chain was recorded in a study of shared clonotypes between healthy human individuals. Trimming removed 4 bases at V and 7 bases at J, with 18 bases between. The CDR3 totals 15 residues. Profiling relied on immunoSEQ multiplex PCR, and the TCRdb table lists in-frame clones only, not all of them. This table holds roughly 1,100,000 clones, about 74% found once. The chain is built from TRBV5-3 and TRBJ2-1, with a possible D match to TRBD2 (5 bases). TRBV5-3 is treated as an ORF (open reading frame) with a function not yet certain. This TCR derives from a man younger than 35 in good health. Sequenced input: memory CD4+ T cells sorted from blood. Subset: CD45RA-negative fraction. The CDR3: CARSAGLARRNEQFF. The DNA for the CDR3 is TGTGCCAGAAGCGCGGGCCTGGCAAGAAGGAATGAGCAGTTCTTC.